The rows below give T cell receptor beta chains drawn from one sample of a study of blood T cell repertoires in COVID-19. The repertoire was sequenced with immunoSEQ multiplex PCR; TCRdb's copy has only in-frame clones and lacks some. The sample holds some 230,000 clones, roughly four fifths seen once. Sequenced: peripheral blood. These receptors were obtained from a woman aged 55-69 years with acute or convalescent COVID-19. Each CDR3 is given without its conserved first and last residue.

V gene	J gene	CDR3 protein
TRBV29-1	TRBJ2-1	SVESVAGSLNEQF
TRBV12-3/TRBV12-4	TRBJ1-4	ASSLVPLGKLF
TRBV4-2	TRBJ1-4	ASSQAQGQGDEKLF
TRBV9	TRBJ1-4	ASSVGAGSNEKLF
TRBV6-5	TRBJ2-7	ASSLAGTGRLEQY
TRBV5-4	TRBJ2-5	ASSYGTSDWETQY
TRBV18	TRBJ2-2	ASSPTRTSFGELF
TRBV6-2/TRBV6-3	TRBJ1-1	ASSRGHGTTNTEAF
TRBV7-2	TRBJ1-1	ASSVGYGAEAF
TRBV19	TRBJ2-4	ASSIAGVSFDIQY
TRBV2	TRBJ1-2	ASSEEGPRGYT
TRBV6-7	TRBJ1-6	ASSLEDSDNSPLH
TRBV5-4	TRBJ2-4	ASSPGGENIQY
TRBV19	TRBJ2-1	ASRTTGEINEQF
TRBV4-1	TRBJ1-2	ASSQPRYGYT
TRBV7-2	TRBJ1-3	ASSITGGAPGNTIY
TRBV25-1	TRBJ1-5	ASSDRGGNQPQH
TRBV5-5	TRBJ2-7	ASSPNRGHLYEQY
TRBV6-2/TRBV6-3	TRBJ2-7	ASSWDSQGVYEQY
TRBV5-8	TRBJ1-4	ASTPRGVTNEKLF
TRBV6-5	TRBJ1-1	ASSYGRNTEAF
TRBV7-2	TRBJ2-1	ASSLGGIYNEQF
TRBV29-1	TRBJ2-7	SVASGVSYEQY
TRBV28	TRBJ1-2	ASSYGTTNYGYT
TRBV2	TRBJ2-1	ASSAPISLAGGRSEQF
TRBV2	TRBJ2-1	ASSEAGSSYNEQF
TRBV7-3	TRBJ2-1	ASSPFLGGEQF
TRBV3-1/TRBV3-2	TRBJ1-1	ASSFKMNTEAF
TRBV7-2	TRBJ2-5	ASSLVLAGGTGTQY
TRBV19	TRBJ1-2	ASGDRNYGYT
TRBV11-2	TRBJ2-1	ASSLVRRGGLNEQF
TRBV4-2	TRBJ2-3	ASSSFLGTNTDTQY
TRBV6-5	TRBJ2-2	ASRLAANTGELF
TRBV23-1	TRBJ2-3	ASSQPSQRGTGDTQY
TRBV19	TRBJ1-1	ASSTGHSNTEAF
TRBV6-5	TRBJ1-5	ASSYSSAGGRQPQH
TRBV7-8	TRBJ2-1	ASSLLAGANNEQF
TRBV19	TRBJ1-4	ASSRSGSGGEKLF
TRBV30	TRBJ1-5	AWSVGGPQPQH
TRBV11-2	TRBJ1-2	ASSLITGVKYGYT
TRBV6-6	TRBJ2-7	ASSRDRDREQY
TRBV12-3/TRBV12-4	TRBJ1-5	ASSLNYQPQH